The 15 T cell receptor beta chains reported below all come from one sample, sequenced in a study of T cell responses to AZD1222 COVID-19 vaccine. TCRdb's table, derived via immunoSEQ multiplex PCR, lists solely in-frame clones and lacks some. This sample has approximately 140,000 clones; roughly 92% occur once, and the top ten carry roughly 1%. Source: peripheral blood, taken 28 days after the second AZD1222 dose. All receptors come from an adult who received the AZD1222 COVID-19 vaccine.

The J gene is TRBJ2-7, the V gene TRBV6-5; 8 bases map to TRBD2. V was pared by 8 bases and J by 2 bases, with 11 bases of the junction left unmatched. The length of the CDR3 is 15 residues. Germline loops: CDR1 MNHEY, CDR2 SVGAGI. This chain's CDR3 is CASLSIAGWTYEQYF. The CDR3 DNA is TGTGCCAGCCTGTCGATAGCGGGGTGGACCTACGAGCAGTACTTC.

The chain uses TRBV5-6 and TRBJ1-5; 9 bases are a match to TRBD1. V was clipped by 4 bases and J by 9 bases; unmatched bases: 8. This CDR3 region has 14 residues. CDR1 is SGHDT and CDR2 is YYEEEE in the germline V gene. This CDR3 is CASSGGQGGGPQHF. In DNA, the CDR3 is TGTGCCAGCAGCGGGGGACAGGGAGGAGGGCCCCAGCATTTT.

The rearrangement joins TRBV5-1 to TRBJ1-2, with 11 nucleotides matching TRBD1. CDR3 length: 15 amino acids. The germline gives CDR1 SGHRS, CDR2 YFSETQ. The J segment lost 8 bases and the V segment lost 4 bases, leaving 10 bases of the junction unmatched. CDR3: CASSTEGTGGSGYTF. The CDR3 DNA sequence: TGCGCCAGCAGCACGGAGGGGACAGGGGGGAGCGGCTACACCTTC.

The chain uses TRBV6-1 and TRBJ1-5, with 10 bases matching TRBD1. V was pared by 3 bases and J by 1 base, with 0 bases of the junction left unmatched. Germline CDR1 reads MNHNS; CDR2 reads SASEGT. This CDR3 has 15 amino acids. The CDR3 is CASSEGQGSNQPQHF. The CDR3 nucleotides are TGTGCCAGCAGTGAGGGACAGGGGAGCAATCAGCCCCAGCATTTT.

This clone was seen once. This chain links TRBV7-2 with TRBJ2-7; D is uncertain. Germline loops: CDR1 SGHTA, CDR2 FQGNSA. Trimming removed 4 bases from V and 3 bases from J, with 10 bases in between. CDR3 size: 13 residues. CDR3 DNA: TGTGCCAGCAGCTACTCCCCGTACTACGAGCAGTACTTC. Amino acid sequence: CASSYSPYYEQYF.

The rearrangement links TRBV29-1 to TRBJ1-2, with 10 bases lining up with TRBD1. CDR1 is SQVTM, CDR2 ANQGSEA, per germline. J was trimmed by 2 bases and V by 4 bases; bases with no gene match: 4. This CDR3 region has 14 residues. CDR3 protein: CSVARQGANYGYTF. The DNA for the CDR3 is TGCAGCGTTGCCAGACAGGGGGCAAACTATGGCTACACCTTC.

This chain uses TRBV4-2 with TRBJ1-1; 8 bases are a match to TRBD1. Trimming removed 5 bases from V and 5 bases from J; junction bases left unmatched: 13. This CDR3 comprises 16 residues. CDR1 is LGHNA and CDR2 is YNFKEQ in the germline V gene. CDR3 coding DNA: TGTGCCAGCAGCACCCCCTTCACAGGGGGTCGGACTGAAGCTTTCTTT. It yields the protein CASSTPFTGGRTEAFF.

V gene TRBV3-1 (or the pseudogene TRBV3-2) combines with J gene TRBJ1-2; 8 bases fit TRBD1. Unmatched junction bases numbered 7, after V lost 0 bases and J lost 7 bases. CDR1 is LGHDT, CDR2 YNNKEL, per germline (reference sequence). The CDR3 has 15 residues. The CDR3 DNA reads as TGTGCCAGCAGCCAAGATCCAGGGGGCGTGGTTGGCTACACCTTC. It translates to CASSQDPGGVVGYTF.

This chain joins TRBV5-4 and TRBJ2-1; the D is unclear. This CDR3 spans 13 amino acids. V lost 0 bases and J 4 bases, leaving 5 bases between the germline ends. Germline loops: CDR1 SGHNT, CDR2 YYREEE (reference sequence). This CDR3 reads CASSLGPYNEQFF. DNA of the CDR3: TGTGCCAGCAGCTTGGGACCATACAATGAGCAGTTCTTC.

The chain joins TRBV11-2 to TRBJ1-2; possibly TRBD1 for D (6 bases). The CDR3 covers 14 residues. V was trimmed by 5 bases and J by 0 bases, leaving 10 bases between them. The germline gives CDR1 SGHAT, CDR2 FQNNGV. The CDR3 reads CASSHGQSNYGYTF. The CDR3 bases are TGTGCCAGCAGCCACGGACAGTCTAACTATGGCTACACCTTC. The whole variable domain, filled in from reference TRBV11-2 and TRBJ1-2, reads EAGVAQSPRYKIIEKRQSVAFWCNPISGHATLYWYQQILGQGPKLLIQFQNNGVVDDSQLPKDRFSAERLKGVDSTLKIQPAKLEDSAVYLCASSHGQSNYGYTFGSGTRLTVV.

V gene TRBV11-2 combines with J gene TRBJ1-6, with no clear D. In germline, CDR1 is SGHAT, CDR2 FQNNGV. The CDR3 totals 16 residues. V lost 0 bases to trimming and J lost 7 bases, with 13 bases between them. CDR3 sequence (DNA): TGTGCCAGCAGCTTAGATGCGGGAGGATGGAATTCACCCCTCCACTTT. This encodes CASSLDAGGWNSPLHF. The whole variable domain, filled in from reference TRBV11-2 and TRBJ1-6, reads EAGVAQSPRYKIIEKRQSVAFWCNPISGHATLYWYQQILGQGPKLLIQFQNNGVVDDSQLPKDRFSAERLKGVDSTLKIQPAKLEDSAVYLCASSLDAGGWNSPLHFGNGTRLTVT.

This chain connects TRBV2 to TRBJ2-3, with TRBD2 matching over 10 bases. V lost 2 bases to trimming and J lost 7 bases; unmatched junction nucleotides: 6. CDR3 length: 15 residues. Per the germline V gene, CDR1 is SNHLY and CDR2 is FYNNEI. CDR3 in amino acids: CASSERSGRWNTQYF. As DNA, the CDR3 is TGTGCCAGCAGTGAACGTAGCGGGAGGTGGAATACGCAGTATTTT.

The V call is TRBV29-1, the J call TRBJ1-2; D remains ambiguous. CDR3 length equals 11 residues. Trimming took off 1 base at V and 6 bases at J, with 6 bases between the two ends. Per germline, CDR1 SQVTM and CDR2 ANQGSEA. The CDR3 is CSVEGSDGYTF. CDR3 DNA: TGCAGCGTTGAAGGGTCTGATGGCTACACCTTC.

This clone was picked up a small number of times. The rearrangement links TRBV4-2 to TRBJ2-7; 14 positions agree with TRBD2. CDR1 is LGHNA and CDR2 is YNFKEQ in the germline V gene. The CDR3 contains 16 residues. V lost 1 base and J lost 4; bases outside the gene matches: 3. The CDR3 loop reads CASSQARLAGGYEQYF. CDR3 coding DNA: TGTGCCAGCAGCCAAGCCAGACTAGCGGGAGGGTACGAGCAGTACTTC.

This sequence joins TRBV3-1 (or the pseudogene TRBV3-2) and TRBJ1-1; 10 nucleotides agree with TRBD1. Germline V CDR1 and CDR2: LGHDT, YNNKEL (reference sequence). The length of the CDR3 is 15 residues. Trimming took 5 bases from V and 4 from J; bases not matched to a gene: 7. The CDR3 region is CASSGTGDRATEAFF. Here the CDR3 DNA reads TGTGCCAGCAGCGGGACAGGGGATCGGGCCACTGAAGCTTTCTTT.